The 31 T cell receptor beta chains below all came from one sample that was sequenced in a study of blood T cells in healthy people across ages. Primed by a sample-barcoded 5' primer and a J-beta primer mix, a second PCR proceeded for roughly 7 to 11 cycles. One entry per CDR3 protein, called by TCRdb with MiXCR from the 5' RACE reads. The data contain some 710,000 distinct CDR3 sequences, 46% of them singletons. The material sequenced was blood. Receptor source: an elderly man in good health.

This clonotype was seen more than once but under ten times. This chain connects TRBV7-2 to TRBJ2-3; D might be TRBD1 (6 bases). The CDR3 is 14 amino acids. CDR1 is SGHTA, CDR2 FQGNSA, per germline. Trimming pared 3 bases from V and 3 bases from J, leaving 10 bases between. CDR3 region: CASSFQGWTDTQYF. The CDR3 DNA is TGTGCCAGCAGCTTCCAGGGGTGGACAGATACGCAGTATTTT.

The rearrangement links TRBV6-6 to TRBJ2-7, with D hard to call. Trimming took off 10 bases at V and 1 base at J, with 17 bases between the two ends. This CDR3 spans 14 amino acids. CDR1 is MNHNY, CDR2 SVGAGI, per germline (reference sequence). This CDR3 reads CATQPQASSYEQYF. In DNA form, the CDR3 reads TGTGCCACCCAGCCCCAGGCGTCATCCTACGAGCAGTACTTC.

This clonotype has ten or more counts. V is TRBV12-3 or TRBV12-4 and J is TRBJ2-1; 13 bases fit TRBD2. With 6 bases clipped from V and 9 bases from J, the junction kept 5 bases outside the gene matches. The CDR3 is 14 residues long. Here the CDR3 DNA reads TGTGCCAGCAGCCGGACTAGCGGGAGTAGTGAGCAGTTCTTC. It is translated as CASSRTSGSSEQFF.

A few counts support this clonotype. The V and J genes are TRBV6-1 and TRBJ1-2; D gene unclear. The CDR3 contains 13 residues. The ends were cut back, 6 bases at V and 4 bases at J, with 12 bases in the middle. Germline V lookup: CDR1 MNHNS, CDR2 SASEGT. CDR3 protein: CASSPSRGYGYTF. For the CDR3, the DNA is TGTGCCAGCAGCCCCTCTCGGGGCTATGGCTACACCTTC.

This clonotype showed up just a few times. DNA for the CDR3: TGCAGTGCTGTCCCCGGGACTAGCGGGCGGGCTGAGCAGTTCTTC. This sequence encodes CSAVPGTSGRAEQFF. The rearrangement links TRBV20-1 to TRBJ2-1; 12 positions agree with TRBD2. Losses at the gene ends were 5 bases for V and 9 bases for J; bases not matched to a gene: 11. Per the germline V gene, CDR1 is DFQATT and CDR2 is SNEGSKA (reference sequence). This CDR3 region has 15 residues.

This clonotype showed up just a few times. This chain uses TRBV27 with TRBJ2-3; D is undetermined. This CDR3 contains 11 residues. V gave up 5 bases and J gave up 6 bases, with 6 bases separating them. Germline assignment: CDR1 MNHEY and CDR2 SMNVEV (reference sequence). The CDR3 loop is CASSQWDTQYF. The CDR3 DNA is TGTGCCAGCAGTCAATGGGATACGCAGTATTTT.

This clonotype was picked up many times. The V call is TRBV12-3 or TRBV12-4, the J call TRBJ2-1; D is possibly TRBD1 or TRBD2 (6 bases each). V was clipped by 5 bases and J by 8 bases, with 16 bases between them. The CDR3 length is 14 residues. The CDR3 spells CASSLGAGRYEQFF. CDR3 nucleotides: TGTGCCAGCAGTCTGGGGGCGGGGAGGTATGAGCAGTTCTTC.

This clonotype was counted ten times or more. This chain links TRBV5-5 with TRBJ2-2, with 8 bases fitting TRBD2. The V gene's germline CDR1 is SGHKS and CDR2 YYEKEE (reference sequence). This CDR3 comprises 16 residues. Germline trimming cut 2 bases from V and 4 bases from J; bases unmatched to any gene: 7. The CDR3 spells CASSLDAGGVTGELFF. The CDR3 DNA reads as TGTGCCAGCAGCTTAGATGCGGGAGGCGTCACCGGGGAGCTGTTTTTT.

In its sample, this clonotype was seen a few times. The rearrangement joins TRBV29-1 to TRBJ1-2; D possibly corresponds to TRBD1 (5 bases). CDR1 is SQVTM and CDR2 is ANQGSEA in the germline V gene. V lost 7 bases and J 2 bases, leaving 14 bases between the germline ends. The CDR3 length is 13 residues. The CDR3 sequence is CSGLGGTNYGYTF. The CDR3 region has the DNA TGCAGCGGACTGGGAGGGACCAACTATGGCTACACCTTC.

V is TRBV28 and J is TRBJ1-2; 7 bases fit TRBD1. CDR1 MDHEN and CDR2 SYDVKM come from the germline V gene. The trim removed 6 bases at V and 6 bases at J, leaving 10 bases unmatched. The CDR3 is made up of 14 amino acids. The CDR3 coding sequence is TGTGCCAGCAGGGCGGGACAGCTCTCGGATGGCTACACCTTC. Its translation: CASRAGQLSDGYTF.

The rearrangement links TRBV29-1 to TRBJ1-2; a possible D gene is TRBD1 (5 bases). The CDR3 extends over 13 amino acids. Germline loops: CDR1 SQVTM, CDR2 ANQGSEA. V shed 1 base and J shed 6 bases, with 12 bases lying between them. The CDR3 coding sequence is TGCAGCGTTGAAGGCAGGGTAGAAAATGGCTACACCTTC. Amino acids: CSVEGRVENGYTF.

This clonotype was counted between two and nine times. The chain carries TRBV4-2 and TRBJ2-6; the D is unclear. Per germline, CDR1 LGHNA and CDR2 YNFKEQ. The CDR3 is 16 amino acids. The V end lost 1 base, the J end lost 3 bases, and 10 bases lay between the germline ends. The CDR3 region is CASSQGSGVGANVLTF. For the CDR3, the DNA is TGTGCCAGCAGCCAAGGGTCCGGAGTTGGGGCCAACGTCCTGACTTTC.

There are a few counts of this clonotype. The V and J genes are TRBV29-1 and TRBJ2-1, with 12 bases that match TRBD2. V lost 8 bases, J lost 4 bases, and 6 bases stayed unmatched. The germline V gene encodes CDR1 SQVTM and CDR2 ANQGSEA. The CDR3 is made up of 14 amino acids. The CDR3 region is CSTEGLAGYNEQFF. CDR3 nucleotide sequence: TGCAGCACAGAGGGACTAGCGGGTTACAATGAGCAGTTCTTC.

This clonotype was detected only a few times. V and J are TRBV7-2 and TRBJ2-1; 7 nucleotides match TRBD2. This CDR3 contains 13 residues. V shed 2 bases, J shed 14 bases, and the junction held 9 bases outside the gene matches. Looked up from germline, CDR1 is SGHTA and CDR2 is FQGNSA. The CDR3 spells CASSLLGTKVEFF. Written as DNA, the CDR3 is TGTGCCAGCAGCTTATTAGGGACTAAGGTCGAGTTCTTC.

Points on this clonotype: This sequence may be a read error, since a much larger clone differs from it by one base. The chain recombines TRBV12-3 or TRBV12-4 with TRBJ2-3; TRBD1 matches at 7 bases. The CDR3 loop spans 14 amino acids. Losses at the gene ends were 3 bases for V and 5 bases for J; bases not matched to a gene: 5. The CDR3 DNA is TGTGCCAGCAGTTTCAGGGGGAGAGGAGATACGCAGTATTTT. Protein: CASSFRGRGDTQYF.

This rearrangement joins TRBV29-1 to TRBJ2-5; D might be TRBD1 (5 bases). The CDR3 has 12 residues. Germline V gene data show CDR1 as SQVTM and CDR2 as ANQGSEA. Trimming cost V 3 bases and J 4 bases, with 9 bases left between them. The CDR3 nucleotides read TGCAGCGTTGAGACAGACGGAGAGACCCAGTACTTC. Protein: CSVETDGETQYF. Complete variable domain (other parts from reference TRBV29-1 and TRBJ2-5): SAVISQKPSRDICQRGTSLTIQCQVDSQVTMMFWYRQQPGQSLTLIATANQGSEATYESGFVIDKFPISRPNLTFSTLTVSNMSPEDSSIYLCSVETDGETQYFGPGTRLLVL.

This clonotype came up a few times. J is TRBJ2-1 and V is TRBV29-1; 7 bases agree with TRBD2. Germline V gene sequence: CDR1 SQVTM, CDR2 ANQGSEA. V was clipped by 1 base and J by 7 bases; unmatched bases: 7. There are 14 residues in the CDR3. This chain's CDR3 is CSVEASGGNNEQFF. CDR3 bases: TGCAGCGTTGAAGCTAGCGGTGGTAATAATGAGCAGTTCTTC.

This chain connects TRBV29-1 to TRBJ2-3, with D hard to call. CDR3 length equals 12 residues. V lost 5 bases and J lost 5, with 11 bases in between. Germline V gene lookup returns CDR1 SQVTM and CDR2 ANQGSEA. The CDR3 is CSVTLMVDTQYF. CDR3 bases: TGCAGCGTTACACTCATGGTAGATACGCAGTATTTT.

The rearrangement joins TRBV20-1 to TRBJ2-6; either TRBD1 or TRBD2 may supply D (5 bases each). Trimming removed 5 bases from V and 2 bases from J, with 16 bases in between. The germline CDR1 and CDR2 sequences are DFQATT and SNEGSKA (reference sequence). CDR3 length equals 16 residues. In DNA form, the CDR3 reads TGCAGTGCTCCCCCCCTGGGGGTAACTGGGGCCAACGTCCTGACTTTC. Its translation is CSAPPLGVTGANVLTF.

The sample holds a few counts of this clonotype. The CDR3 DNA reads TGCGCCAGCACGGGACTGACTACAGATACGCAGTATTTT. This encodes CASTGLTTDTQYF. This rearrangement joins TRBV5-1 to TRBJ2-3, with a weak D call TRBD2 (6 bases). In germline, CDR1 is SGHRS, CDR2 YFSETQ. V lost 6 bases and J 3 bases, leaving 11 bases between the germline ends. CDR3 length: 13 residues.

This clonotype was counted between two and nine times. V and J are TRBV30 and TRBJ2-1; 8 positions match TRBD2. Germline CDR1 and CDR2: GTSNPN and SVGIG (reference sequence). There are 15 residues in the CDR3. V lost 2 bases, J lost 4 bases, and 7 bases stayed unmatched. In DNA, the CDR3 is TGTGCCTGGAGTCCGTCGGGAGGGATATACAATGAGCAGTTCTTC. Encoded protein: CAWSPSGGIYNEQFF.

In this sample, this clonotype turned up a few times. V usage is TRBV20-1 and J usage is TRBJ2-7; 8 bases fit TRBD1. The CDR3 has 14 amino acids. The junction had 11 bases not matched to a gene; V was cut back by 6 bases and J by 4 bases. CDR1 is DFQATT, CDR2 SNEGSKA, per germline (reference sequence). The chain's CDR3 is CSADRQGSMYEQYF. CDR3 nucleotides: TGCAGTGCGGACCGACAGGGGTCAATGTACGAGCAGTACTTC.

The V call is TRBV20-1, the J call TRBJ2-3; 10 bases map to TRBD2. The germline V gene encodes CDR1 DFQATT and CDR2 SNEGSKA (reference sequence). This CDR3 is built from 16 residues. After removal of 4 bases from V and 1 base from J, the junction contained 8 bases not matched to a gene. In DNA, the CDR3 is TGCAGTGCTAATAGGTTAGCGGGAGGACGCACAGATACGCAGTATTTT. Its protein is CSANRLAGGRTDTQYF.

The chain recombines TRBV9 with TRBJ2-1; 8 positions agree with TRBD2. TRBJ2-7 explains the end of the DNA better; the J call may be wrong. CDR1 and CDR2 from the germline V gene are SGDLS and YYNGEE. This CDR3 has 16 amino acids. CDR3 sequence: CASSVGAGTRATEQYF. The CDR3 DNA follows: TGTGCCAGCAGCGTAGGTGCCGGGACTAGAGCTACCGAGCAGTACTTC.

This clonotype was observed a few times. The rearrangement links TRBV6-1 to TRBJ1-4; D is perhaps TRBD1 (6 bases). The germline gives CDR1 MNHNS, CDR2 SASEGT. The V gene lost 0 bases and the J gene lost 7 bases, with 15 bases spanning the gap. The CDR3 is 16 amino acids. The DNA for the CDR3 is TGTGCCAGCAGTGAAGCGGGGGCCAGGGCAGGTGAAAAACTGTTTTTT. Translated: CASSEAGARAGEKLFF.

This clonotype was observed at least ten times. V and J are TRBV29-1 and TRBJ2-3; the D gene could be TRBD1 or TRBD2 (5 bases each). This CDR3 is 13 amino acids long. V lost 7 bases, J lost 0 bases, and 11 bases lay in between. CDR1 SQVTM and CDR2 ANQGSEA come from the germline V gene. CDR3 protein: CSADRGSTDTQYF. CDR3 nucleotide sequence: TGCAGCGCTGACAGAGGGAGCACAGATACGCAGTATTTT.

Worth noting for this clonotype: The junction departs from the called germline gene at one end, perhaps through a read error. V usage is TRBV9 and J usage is TRBJ2-7, with 7 positions matching TRBD1. The CDR3 runs to 14 residues. The germline CDR1 and CDR2 sequences are SGDLS and YYNGEE. The CDR3 region is CTSSATGFTYEQYF. CDR3 sequence (DNA): TGTACCAGCAGCGCGACAGGGTTCACCTACGAGCAGTACTTC.

The chain recombines TRBV20-1 with TRBJ2-3, with 13 bases matching TRBD2. Germline values: CDR1 DFQATT, CDR2 SNEGSKA (reference sequence). The CDR3 runs 16 residues. Trimming cost V 3 bases and J 0 bases; bases outside gene matches: 3. The CDR3 coding sequence is TGCAGTGCTAGTTCGGGACTAGCGGGAAGCACAGATACGCAGTATTTT. This codes for CSASSGLAGSTDTQYF.

This sequence joins TRBV29-1 and TRBJ2-5, with 7 bases that match TRBD1. The V and J ends lost 7 bases and 2 bases, in that order; junction bases with no gene match: 10. The CDR3 runs 14 residues. The V gene's germline CDR1 is SQVTM and CDR2 ANQGSEA. The CDR3 nucleotides read TGCAGCGGGCTGCGGACAGGAGCACAAGAGACCCAGTACTTC. This gives the protein CSGLRTGAQETQYF.

This clonotype has only a few counts. The chain carries TRBV28 and TRBJ1-1; TRBD1 might be the D (6 bases). The CDR3 has 13 residues. V lost 3 bases and J 5 bases, leaving 10 bases between the germline ends. Germline V gene sequence: CDR1 MDHEN, CDR2 SYDVKM. CDR3 residues: CASSLRGGTEAFF. The CDR3 DNA sequence: TGTGCCAGCAGTTTGAGGGGGGGGACTGAAGCTTTCTTT.

This clonotype was counted once. This sequence may be a read error, since a much larger clone differs from it by one base. The chain has TRBV20-1 and TRBJ2-1, with 10 bases lining up with TRBD2. CDR3 length: 17 amino acids. CDR1 DFQATT and CDR2 SNEGSKA come from the germline V gene (reference sequence). The CDR3 reads CSARDRRASGRNNERFF. The CDR3 DNA reads TGCAGTGCTAGAGATCGTCGGGCTAGCGGGAGAAATAATGAGCGGTTCTTC.